This is a list of T cell receptor beta chains from one sample in a study of shared clonotypes between healthy human individuals. Clones were sequenced by immunoSEQ multiplex PCR, and TCRdb holds only the in-frame ones, with some missing. The data show some 2 million clones, with approximately 95% seen just once and approximately 1.2% held by the top ten. The sequenced sample consisted of naive CD8+ T cells sorted from blood. Receptor source: a man aged 18 to 30 in good health. CDR3s include the opening cysteine and the closing phenylalanine or tryptophan. The order of the fields is V gene, J gene, D gene, clone size, CDR3 DNA, CDR3 protein. The D gene is left open where the match is weak. Clone size, where shown, is once, few, many, or a class for clones that have expanded.

TRBV5-6	TRBJ2-5	NA	NA	TGTGCCAGCAGCACCCCGCCGATTTCGTCCCAGTACTTC	CASSTPPISSQYF
TRBV5-6	TRBJ2-2	NA	NA	TGTGCCAGCAGCTTGATCGAGTCGGGGGGCTACACCGGGGAGCTGTTTTTT	CASSLIESGGYTGELFF
TRBV13	TRBJ2-7	NA	NA	TGTGCCAGCAGCCCGGGGGTTACCTACGAGCAGTACTTC	CASSPGVTYEQYF
TRBV2	TRBJ1-4	NA	NA	TGTGCCAGCAGTGAGACAGGAACTAATGAAAAACTGTTTTTT	CASSETGTNEKLFF
TRBV15	TRBJ1-1	NA	NA	TGTGCCACCAGCAAAGGGGGCACTGAAGCTTTCTTT	CATSKGGTEAFF
TRBV12-5	TRBJ2-1	NA	NA	TGTGCTAGTGGTTTTTGGGACAACAATGAGCAGTTCTTC	CASGFWDNNEQFF
TRBV13	TRBJ2-4	NA	NA	TGTGCCAGCAGCTCCGGACCGGAAAACATTCAGTACTTC	CASSSGPENIQYF
TRBV7-9	TRBJ2-5	NA	once	TGTGCCAGCAGGTCACTAGAATTAGAGACCCAGTACTTC	CASRSLELETQYF
TRBV2	TRBJ2-1	TRBD2	NA	TGTGCCAGCAGGCTCACTAGCGGGAGCTCCTACAATGAGCAGTTCTTC	CASRLTSGSSYNEQFF
TRBV6-5	TRBJ2-3	TRBD1	NA	TGTGCCAGCAGAGAGGGACAGGGGGCTCGACATACGCAGTATTTT	CASREGQGARHTQYF
TRBV7-7	TRBJ1-2	TRBD1	NA	TGTGCTAGCAGCAAACGACAGGGCCCTTATGGCTACACCTTC	CASSKRQGPYGYTF
TRBV7-8	TRBJ2-7	NA	NA	TGTGCCAGCAGCTTAGGTGGCACTACCTACGAGCAGTACTTC	CASSLGGTTYEQYF
TRBV25-1	TRBJ2-7	TRBD1	NA	TGTGCCAGCAGTGAATGGGGACAGGGGTACGAGCAGTACTTC	CASSEWGQGYEQYF
TRBV6-1	TRBJ2-7	TRBD1	NA	TGTGCCAGCAGTGAACGGACAGGGTTCCTGGGCGAGCAGTACTTC	CASSERTGFLGEQYF
TRBV11-1	TRBJ2-5	TRBD2	NA	TGTGCCAGCAGCTTAAGAGGTAGCGGGGTATGGGAGACCCAGTACTTC	CASSLRGSGVWETQYF
TRBV19	TRBJ2-1	TRBD1	NA	TGTGCCAGTAGTCCAAGACAGGGGCGGTATGAGCAGTTCTTC	CASSPRQGRYEQFF
TRBV7-2	TRBJ1-1	NA	NA	TGTGCCAGCAGCTTCGGGGCTGACAGAAGACAGAACACTGAAGCTTTCTTT	CASSFGADRRQNTEAFF
TRBV6-5	TRBJ1-1	NA	NA	TGTGCCAGCAGTTACGGATATGAGGAGAACACTGAAGCTTTCTTT	CASSYGYEENTEAFF
TRBV5-4	TRBJ2-3	NA	NA	TGTGCCAGCAGCTTGGACGGGTACACAGATACGCAGTATTTT	CASSLDGYTDTQYF
TRBV11-2	TRBJ2-7	NA	NA	TGTGCCAGCAGGTCGACTAGTGACTACGAGCAGTACTTC	CASRSTSDYEQYF
TRBV7-6	TRBJ2-5	TRBD2	NA	TGTGCCAGCAGCCCCGGGACTAGCGATGGTGGGGAGACCCAGTACTTC	CASSPGTSDGGETQYF
TRBV7-6	TRBJ2-3	TRBD1	NA	TGTGCCAGCAGCCCGACCTACAGGGGCCATAGCACAGATACGCAGTATTTT	CASSPTYRGHSTDTQYF
TRBV30	TRBJ2-7	TRBD1	NA	TGTGCCTGGAGGCCGACAGGGGGCTCCTACGAGCAGTACTTC	CAWRPTGGSYEQYF
TRBV27	TRBJ2-5	TRBD1	NA	TGTGCCAGCAGTTCCGGGACAGGGGGAGAGACCCAGTACTTC	CASSSGTGGETQYF
TRBV11-2	TRBJ2-5	TRBD2	NA	TGTGCCAGCAGCTTAGAAGCGGGGGGGCTACAGACCCAGTACTTC	CASSLEAGGLQTQYF
TRBV29-1	TRBJ2-3	TRBD2	NA	TGCAGCGCCGAAGGACTAGGTCGAACGCAGTATTTT	CSAEGLGRTQYF
TRBV7-9	TRBJ2-1	NA	NA	TGTGCCAGCAGCCCCCCTAGGTACAATGAGCAGTTCTTC	CASSPPRYNEQFF
TRBV14	TRBJ2-7	NA	NA	TGTGCCAGCAGCCAAGGACACCAGACAGCAATCCTCTACGAGCAGTACTTC	CASSQGHQTAILYEQYF
TRBV13	TRBJ2-1	NA	NA	TGTGCCAGCAGCCCTGGACAATTCAATGAGCAGTTCTTC	CASSPGQFNEQFF
TRBV30	TRBJ2-3	NA	NA	TGTGCCTGGAGTTACGAACTCGGAGATACGCAGTATTTT	CAWSYELGDTQYF
TRBV4-3	TRBJ2-7	NA	NA	TGCGCCAGCAGCCAATATGCGGGGGCGAGCGAGCAGTACTTC	CASSQYAGASEQYF
TRBV6-6	TRBJ2-7	TRBD1	NA	TGTGCCAGCAGTTACAGCACAGGGGGCTACGAGCAGTACTTC	CASSYSTGGYEQYF
TRBV9	TRBJ2-2	TRBD1	NA	TGTGCCAGCAGCGTTGACAGGGTTCCCGGGGAGCTGTTTTTT	CASSVDRVPGELFF
TRBV6-6	TRBJ2-7	NA	once	TGTGCCAGCAGTTACTCGCCTCCCCTCTACGAGCAGTACTTC	CASSYSPPLYEQYF
TRBV4-1	TRBJ2-7	NA	NA	TGCGCCAGCAGCCAATCTCCGGTTCCTTCCTACGAGCAGTACTTC	CASSQSPVPSYEQYF
TRBV11-2	TRBJ1-2	NA	NA	TGTGCCAGCAGCTTAGATTCGGGTGGCTACACCTTC	CASSLDSGGYTF
TRBV7-9	TRBJ1-6	TRBD1	NA	TGTGCCAGCAGCTCGGGACAGGGAAATTCACCCCTCCACTTT	CASSSGQGNSPLHF
TRBV29-1	TRBJ2-1	TRBD2	NA	TGCAGCGTTGAAGCGGGGGGACTCTACAATGAGCAGTTCTTC	CSVEAGGLYNEQFF
TRBV19	TRBJ1-2	NA	NA	TGTGCCACATCTCTTCCGTCAGGGCCGGGAGGCTACACCTTC	CATSLPSGPGGYTF
TRBV6-5	TRBJ2-7	NA	NA	TGTGCCAGCAGTTATGGGCCTGGTTCCTACGAGCAGTACTTC	CASSYGPGSYEQYF
TRBV7-2	TRBJ2-1	TRBD1	NA	TGTGCCAGCAGCTTGGTACGGGACAGCTCCTACAATGAGCAGTTCTTC	CASSLVRDSSYNEQFF
TRBV27	TRBJ2-7	NA	once	TGTGCCAGCAGTTCCCCAAGCGTTCCCTACGAGCAGTACTTC	CASSSPSVPYEQYF
TRBV4-3	TRBJ1-2	TRBD1	NA	TGCGCCAGCAGCCACGGACAGGGCAGCTATGGCTACACCTTC	CASSHGQGSYGYTF
TRBV6-5	TRBJ1-1	TRBD1	NA	TGTGCCAGCAGACGACTAACAGGGGAGAACACTGAAGCTTTCTTT	CASRRLTGENTEAFF